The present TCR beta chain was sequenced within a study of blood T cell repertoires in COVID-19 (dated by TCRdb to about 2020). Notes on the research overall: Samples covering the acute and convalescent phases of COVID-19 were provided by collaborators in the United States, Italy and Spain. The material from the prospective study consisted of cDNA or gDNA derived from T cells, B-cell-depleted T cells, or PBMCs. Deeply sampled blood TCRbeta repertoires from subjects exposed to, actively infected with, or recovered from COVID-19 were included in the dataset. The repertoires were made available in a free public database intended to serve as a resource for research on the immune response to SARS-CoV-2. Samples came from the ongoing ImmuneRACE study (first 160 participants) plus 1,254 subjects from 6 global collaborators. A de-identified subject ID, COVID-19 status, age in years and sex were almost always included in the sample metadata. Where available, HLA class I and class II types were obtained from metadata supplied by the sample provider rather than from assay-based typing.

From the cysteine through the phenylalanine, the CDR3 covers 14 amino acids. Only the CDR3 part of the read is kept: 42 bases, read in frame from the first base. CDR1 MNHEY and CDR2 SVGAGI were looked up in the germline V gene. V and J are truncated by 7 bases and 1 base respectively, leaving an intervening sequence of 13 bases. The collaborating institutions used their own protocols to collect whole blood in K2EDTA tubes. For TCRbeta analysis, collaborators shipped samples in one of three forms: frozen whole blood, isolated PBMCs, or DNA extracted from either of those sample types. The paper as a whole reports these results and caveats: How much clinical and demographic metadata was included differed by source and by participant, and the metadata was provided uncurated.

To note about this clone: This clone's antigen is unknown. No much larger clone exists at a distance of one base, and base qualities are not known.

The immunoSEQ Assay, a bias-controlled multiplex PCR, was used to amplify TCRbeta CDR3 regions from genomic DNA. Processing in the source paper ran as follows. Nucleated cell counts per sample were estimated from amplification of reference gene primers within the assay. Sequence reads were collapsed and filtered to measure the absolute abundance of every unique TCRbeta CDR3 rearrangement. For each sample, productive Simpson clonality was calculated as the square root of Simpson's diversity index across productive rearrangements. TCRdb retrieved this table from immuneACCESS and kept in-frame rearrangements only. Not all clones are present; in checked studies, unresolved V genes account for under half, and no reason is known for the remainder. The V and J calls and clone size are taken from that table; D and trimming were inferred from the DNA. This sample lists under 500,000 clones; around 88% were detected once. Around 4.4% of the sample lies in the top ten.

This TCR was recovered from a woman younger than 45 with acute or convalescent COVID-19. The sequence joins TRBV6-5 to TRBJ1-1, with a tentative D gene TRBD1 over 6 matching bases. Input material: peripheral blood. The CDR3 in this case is CASTPDRANTEAFF. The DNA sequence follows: TGTGCCAGCACCCCGGACAGAGCGAACACTGAAGCTTTCTTT.